This T cell receptor beta chain was sequenced during a study of identifying expanded T cells in peripheral blood. Study-level results: Across healthy donors, higher total template counts meant significantly greater approximately 2-week count variance. Differentially abundant clones: 1 to 1.5 between replicates, 15 to 17 at approximately two weeks, more than 18 at four.

No infections or other immune events were documented during collection. The V and J ends lost 3 bases and 2 bases, in that order; junction bases with no gene match: 8. Germline lookup yields CDR1 SGHDT and CDR2 YYEEEE. The CDR3 contains 16 residues. Points on this clone: The antigen is unknown.

Sequencing was performed with immunoSEQ multiplex PCR; in TCRdb, only in-frame clones are kept and a portion is missing. The data contain around 100,000 clones, approximately 90% of them singletons. The V gene is TRBV5-6, the J gene TRBJ2-1, with TRBD1 identical over 7 bases. The sequence was obtained from a person aged 18 to 70 in good health. What was sequenced was blood. CDR3 in DNA: TGTGCCAGCAGCTCGACAGGGAAAATCCCCTACAATGAGCAGTTCTTC. Protein product: CASSSTGKIPYNEQFF.